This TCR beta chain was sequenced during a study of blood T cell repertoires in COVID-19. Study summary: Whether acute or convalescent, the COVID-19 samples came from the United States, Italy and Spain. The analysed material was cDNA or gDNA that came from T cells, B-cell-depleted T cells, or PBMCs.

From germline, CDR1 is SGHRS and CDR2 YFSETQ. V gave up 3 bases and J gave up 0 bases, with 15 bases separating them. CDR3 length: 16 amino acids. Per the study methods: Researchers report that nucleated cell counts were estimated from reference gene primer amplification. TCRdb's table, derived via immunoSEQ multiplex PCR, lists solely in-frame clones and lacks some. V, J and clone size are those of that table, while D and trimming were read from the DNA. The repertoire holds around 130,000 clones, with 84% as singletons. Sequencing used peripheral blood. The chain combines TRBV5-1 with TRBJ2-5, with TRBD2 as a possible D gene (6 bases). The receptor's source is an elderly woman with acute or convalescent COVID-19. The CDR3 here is CASSSAGTRYQETQYF. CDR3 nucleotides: TGCGCCAGCAGCTCCGCCGGGACTCGGTACCAAGAGACCCAGTACTTC. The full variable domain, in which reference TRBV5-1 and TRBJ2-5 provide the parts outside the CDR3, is KAGVTQTPRYLIKTRGQQVTLSCSPISGHRSVSWYQQTPGQGLQFLFEYFSETQRNKGNFPGRFSGRQFSNSRSEMNVSTLELGDSALYLCASSSAGTRYQETQYFGPGTRLLVL.